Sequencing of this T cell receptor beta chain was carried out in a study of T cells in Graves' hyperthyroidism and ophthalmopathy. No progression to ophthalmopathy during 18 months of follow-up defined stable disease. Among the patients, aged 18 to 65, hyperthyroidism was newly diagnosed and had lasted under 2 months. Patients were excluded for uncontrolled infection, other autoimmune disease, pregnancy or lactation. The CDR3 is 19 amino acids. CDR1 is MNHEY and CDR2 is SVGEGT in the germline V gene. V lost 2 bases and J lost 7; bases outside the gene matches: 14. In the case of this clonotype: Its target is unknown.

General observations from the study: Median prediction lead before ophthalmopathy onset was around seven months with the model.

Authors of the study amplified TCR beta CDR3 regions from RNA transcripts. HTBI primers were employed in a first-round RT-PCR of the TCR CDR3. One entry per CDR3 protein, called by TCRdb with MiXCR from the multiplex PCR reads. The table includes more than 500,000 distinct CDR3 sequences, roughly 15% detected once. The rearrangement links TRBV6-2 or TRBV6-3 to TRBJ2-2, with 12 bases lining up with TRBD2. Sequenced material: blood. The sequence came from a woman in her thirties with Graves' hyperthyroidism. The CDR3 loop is CASSYNLLAGGLGGGELFF. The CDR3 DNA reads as TGTGCCAGCAGTTACAACCTACTAGCGGGAGGCCTAGGAGGCGGGGAGCTGTTTTTT.